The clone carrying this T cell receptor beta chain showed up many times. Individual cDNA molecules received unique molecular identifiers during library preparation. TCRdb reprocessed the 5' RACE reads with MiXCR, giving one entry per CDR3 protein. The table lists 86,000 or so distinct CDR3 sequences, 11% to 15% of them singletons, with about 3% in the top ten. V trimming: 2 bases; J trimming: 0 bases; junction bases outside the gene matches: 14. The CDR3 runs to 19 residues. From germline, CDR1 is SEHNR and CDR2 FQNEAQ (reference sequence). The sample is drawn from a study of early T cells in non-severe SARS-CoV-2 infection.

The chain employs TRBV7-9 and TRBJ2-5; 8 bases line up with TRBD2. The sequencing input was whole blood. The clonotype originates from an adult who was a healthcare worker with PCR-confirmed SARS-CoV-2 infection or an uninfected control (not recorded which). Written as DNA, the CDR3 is TGTGCCAGCAGCTTACTACCGCCGGCGTGGCGGGGGGACCAAGAGACCCAGTACTTC. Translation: CASSLLPPAWRGDQETQYF.